This T cell receptor (beta chain) stems from a study of T cells in women clearing cervical HPV infection. Study-level information: Cases' blood sampling followed lesion detection by median approximately 150 days (90 to 200).

The repertoire was sequenced with immunoSEQ multiplex PCR; TCRdb's copy has only in-frame clones and lacks some. Its table records about 20,000 clones. For this clone: The CDR3 goes on 3 residues after the read ends, and that part is filled in from the germline J gene.

CDR1 is SGHAT and CDR2 is FQNNGV in the germline V gene. The V segment lost 0 bases and the J segment 7 bases; nucleotides outside the gene matches: 4. The CDR3 runs 15 residues. MY09/MY11 PCR detected cervical HPV DNA; dot-blot assigned genotypes. The sample comprised blood buffy coat. The chain couples TRBV11-2 to TRBJ2-3; 10 bases match TRBD2. This TCR was recovered from a woman between 18 and 70 years old with a cervical HPV16 infection that either progressed to CIN3+ or cleared (not recorded which). CDR3 DNA, as far as it was read: TGTGCCAGCAGCTTAGATGGGACTAGCGAGAATACG. The encoded protein is CASSLDGTSENT. The entire CDR3 sequence reads CASSLDGTSENTQYF. The full variable domain, in which reference TRBV11-2 and TRBJ2-3 provide the parts outside the CDR3, is EAGVAQSPRYKIIEKRQSVAFWCNPISGHATLYWYQQILGQGPKLLIQFQNNGVVDDSQLPKDRFSAERLKGVDSTLKIQPAKLEDSAVYLCASSLDGTSENTQYFGPGTRLTVL.